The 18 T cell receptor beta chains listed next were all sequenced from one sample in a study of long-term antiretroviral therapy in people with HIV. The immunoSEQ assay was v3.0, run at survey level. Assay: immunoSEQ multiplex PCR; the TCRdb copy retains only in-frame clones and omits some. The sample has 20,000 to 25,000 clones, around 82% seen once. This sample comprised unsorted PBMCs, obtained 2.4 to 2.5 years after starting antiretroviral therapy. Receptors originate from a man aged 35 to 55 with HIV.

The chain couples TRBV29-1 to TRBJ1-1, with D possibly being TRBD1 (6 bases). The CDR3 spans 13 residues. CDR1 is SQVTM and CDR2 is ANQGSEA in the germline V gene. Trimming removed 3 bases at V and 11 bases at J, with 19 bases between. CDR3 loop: CSVEFGNRDSAFF. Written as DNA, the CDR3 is TGCAGCGTTGAGTTTGGAAACAGGGATAGCGCTTTCTTT.

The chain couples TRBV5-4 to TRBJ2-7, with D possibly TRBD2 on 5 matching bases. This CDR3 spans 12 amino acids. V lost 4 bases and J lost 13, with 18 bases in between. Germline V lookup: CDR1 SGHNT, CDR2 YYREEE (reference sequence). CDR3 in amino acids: CASSRLRATTYF. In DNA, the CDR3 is TGTGCCAGCAGCCGACTGCGGGCCACTACTTACTTC.

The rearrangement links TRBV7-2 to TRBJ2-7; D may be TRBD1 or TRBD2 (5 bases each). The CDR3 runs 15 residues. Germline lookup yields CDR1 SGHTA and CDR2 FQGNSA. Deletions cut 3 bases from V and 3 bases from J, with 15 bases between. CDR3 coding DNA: TGTGCCAGCAGCTTTGGGGGTGGCGGAATCTACGAGCAGTACTTC. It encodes CASSFGGGGIYEQYF. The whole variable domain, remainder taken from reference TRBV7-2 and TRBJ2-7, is GAGVSQSPSNKVTEKGKDVELRCDPISGHTALYWYRQSLGQGLEFLIYFQGNSAPDKSGLPSDRFSAERTGGSVSTLTIQRTQQEDSAVYLCASSFGGGGIYEQYFGPGTRLTVT.

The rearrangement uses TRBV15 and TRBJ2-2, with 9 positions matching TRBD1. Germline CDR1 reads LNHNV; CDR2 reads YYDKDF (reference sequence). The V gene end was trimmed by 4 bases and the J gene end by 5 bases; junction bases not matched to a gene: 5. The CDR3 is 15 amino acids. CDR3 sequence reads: CATSNRDRVTGELFF. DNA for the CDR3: TGTGCCACCAGCAACCGGGACAGGGTTACCGGGGAGCTGTTTTTT.

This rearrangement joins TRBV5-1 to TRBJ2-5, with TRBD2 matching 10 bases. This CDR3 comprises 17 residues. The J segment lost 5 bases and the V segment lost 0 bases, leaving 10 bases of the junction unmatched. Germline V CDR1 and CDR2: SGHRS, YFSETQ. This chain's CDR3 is CASSLDHKRGGPETQYF. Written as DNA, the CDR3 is TGCGCCAGCAGCTTGGATCATAAGCGGGGGGGTCCGGAGACCCAGTACTTC.

CDR3: CASSLRLSRGEAFF. For the CDR3, the DNA is TGTGCCAGCAGCTTAAGGCTAAGTAGAGGTGAAGCTTTCTTT. The genes are TRBV5-6 and TRBJ1-1, with unresolved D. Germline V gene data show CDR1 as SGHDT and CDR2 as YYEEEE. The CDR3 is 14 residues long. V was clipped by 2 bases and J by 7 bases, with 15 bases between them.

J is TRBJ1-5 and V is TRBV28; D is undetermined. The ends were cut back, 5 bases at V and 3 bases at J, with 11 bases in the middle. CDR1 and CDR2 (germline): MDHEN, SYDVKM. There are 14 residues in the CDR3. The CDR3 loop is CASSTGGVNQPQHF. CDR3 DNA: TGTGCCAGCAGTACGGGAGGAGTCAATCAGCCCCAGCATTTT.

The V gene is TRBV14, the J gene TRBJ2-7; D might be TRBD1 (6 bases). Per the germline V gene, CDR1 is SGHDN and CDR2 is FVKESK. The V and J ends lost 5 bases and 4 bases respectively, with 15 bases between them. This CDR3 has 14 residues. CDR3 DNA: TGTGCCAGCAGCGAGACAGGAGTAAATTACGAGCAGTACTTC. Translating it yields CASSETGVNYEQYF.

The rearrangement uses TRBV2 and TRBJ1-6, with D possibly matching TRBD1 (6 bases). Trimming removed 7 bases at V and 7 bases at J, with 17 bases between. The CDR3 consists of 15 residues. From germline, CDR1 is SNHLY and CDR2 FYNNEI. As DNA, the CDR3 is TGTGCCAGCATGAAGGGGGACGGCCTGAATTCACCCCTCCACTTT. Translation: CASMKGDGLNSPLHF.

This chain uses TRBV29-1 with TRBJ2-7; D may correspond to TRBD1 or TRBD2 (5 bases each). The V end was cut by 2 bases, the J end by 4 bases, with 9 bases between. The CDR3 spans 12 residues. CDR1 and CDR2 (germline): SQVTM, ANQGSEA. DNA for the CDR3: TGCAGCGTTGAATCAGGGACGTACGAGCAGTACTTC. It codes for CSVESGTYEQYF.

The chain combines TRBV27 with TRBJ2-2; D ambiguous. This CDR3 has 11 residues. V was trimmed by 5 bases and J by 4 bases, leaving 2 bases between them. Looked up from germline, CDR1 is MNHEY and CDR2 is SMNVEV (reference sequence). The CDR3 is CASSLTGELFF. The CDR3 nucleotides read TGTGCCAGCAGTCTCACCGGGGAGCTGTTTTTT.

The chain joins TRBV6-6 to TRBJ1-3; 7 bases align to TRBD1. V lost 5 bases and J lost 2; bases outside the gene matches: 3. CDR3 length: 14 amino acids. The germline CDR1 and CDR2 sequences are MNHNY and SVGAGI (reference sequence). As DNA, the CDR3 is TGTGCCAGCAGTCGACAGGGCGCTGGAAACACCATATATTTT. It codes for CASSRQGAGNTIYF.

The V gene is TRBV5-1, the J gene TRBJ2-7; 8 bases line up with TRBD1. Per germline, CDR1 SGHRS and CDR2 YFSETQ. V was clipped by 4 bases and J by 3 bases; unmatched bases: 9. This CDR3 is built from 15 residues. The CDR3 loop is CASSPQGQGYYEQYF. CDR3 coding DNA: TGCGCCAGCAGCCCCCAAGGACAGGGATACTACGAGCAGTACTTC.

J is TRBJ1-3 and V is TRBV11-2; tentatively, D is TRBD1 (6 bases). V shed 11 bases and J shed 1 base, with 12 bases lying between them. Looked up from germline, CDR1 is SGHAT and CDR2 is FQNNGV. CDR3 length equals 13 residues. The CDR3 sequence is CASATGSGNTIYF. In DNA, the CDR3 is TGTGCCTCTGCGACAGGTTCTGGAAACACCATATATTTT. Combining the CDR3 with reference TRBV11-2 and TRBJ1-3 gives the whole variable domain EAGVAQSPRYKIIEKRQSVAFWCNPISGHATLYWYQQILGQGPKLLIQFQNNGVVDDSQLPKDRFSAERLKGVDSTLKIQPAKLEDSAVYLCASATGSGNTIYFGEGSWLTVV.

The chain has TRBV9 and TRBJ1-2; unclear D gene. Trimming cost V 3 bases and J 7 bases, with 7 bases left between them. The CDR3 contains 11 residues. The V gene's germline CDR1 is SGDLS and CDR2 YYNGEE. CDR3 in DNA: TGTGCCAGCAGCGGAAGGGTTGGCTACACCTTC. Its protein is CASSGRVGYTF.

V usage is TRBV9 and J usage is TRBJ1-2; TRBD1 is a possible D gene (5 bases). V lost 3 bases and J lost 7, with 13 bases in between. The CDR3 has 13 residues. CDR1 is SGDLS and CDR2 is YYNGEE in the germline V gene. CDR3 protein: CASSGEWGGGYTF. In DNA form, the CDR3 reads TGTGCCAGCAGCGGCGAGTGGGGGGGTGGCTACACCTTC.

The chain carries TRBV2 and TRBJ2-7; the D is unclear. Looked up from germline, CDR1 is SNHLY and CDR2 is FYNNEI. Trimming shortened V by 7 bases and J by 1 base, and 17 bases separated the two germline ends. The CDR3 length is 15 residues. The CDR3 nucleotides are TGTGCCAGCAAATTACGGCCGTTCAATTCCTACGAGCAGTACTTC. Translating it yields CASKLRPFNSYEQYF.

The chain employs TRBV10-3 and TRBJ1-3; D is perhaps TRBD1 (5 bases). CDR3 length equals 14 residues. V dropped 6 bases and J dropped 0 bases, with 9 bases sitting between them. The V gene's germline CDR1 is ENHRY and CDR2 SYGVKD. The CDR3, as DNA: TGTGCCATCAGACAGGAGAGCTCTGGAAACACCATATATTTT. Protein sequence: CAIRQESSGNTIYF.